The T cell receptor beta chain under discussion was sequenced for a study of T cells of healthy individuals. Trimming left V 6 bases short and J 2 bases short, with 7 bases between. Per the germline V gene, CDR1 is DFQATT and CDR2 is SNEGSKA (reference sequence). The CDR3 covers 12 residues. MiXCR, run by TCRdb on the 5' RACE reads, gives a single entry per CDR3 protein. This sample has 85,000 to 100,000 distinct CDR3 sequences, with roughly a sixth found just once. In its sample, this clonotype was seen a few times. The rearrangement uses TRBV20-1 and TRBJ2-2; D not resolved. This TCR derives from a human donor in good health. In DNA form, the CDR3 reads TGCAGTGCGCACTTTAACACCGGGGAGCTGTTTTTT. This encodes CSAHFNTGELFF.